Below are 24 T cell receptor beta chains sequenced from a single sample in a study of blood T cell repertoires in COVID-19. Libraries were prepared by immunoSEQ multiplex PCR; TCRdb keeps only in-frame clonotypes and omits some of them. The sample has roughly 350,000 clones, 85% seen once; the top ten hold 3.5% to 4%. Sequenced input: peripheral blood. All receptors derive from a young woman with acute or convalescent COVID-19.

The CDR3 loop is CASSDWGLAGPNEQFF. CDR3 in DNA: TGTGCCAGCAGTGATTGGGGACTAGCGGGACCTAATGAGCAGTTCTTC. This chain uses TRBV6-1 with TRBJ2-1, with 13 bases aligning to TRBD2. The ends lost 3 bases at V and 7 bases at J; junction bases unmatched: 6. Per the germline V gene, CDR1 is MNHNS and CDR2 is SASEGT. The CDR3 length is 16 residues.

The chain uses TRBV5-1 and TRBJ2-4; D is unresolved. Trimming took off 4 bases at V and 8 bases at J, with 13 bases between the two ends. Germline CDR1 and CDR2: SGHRS and YFSETQ. The CDR3 covers 13 residues. Here the CDR3 reads CASSGTRPDIQYF. DNA for the CDR3: TGCGCCAGCAGCGGTACCCGTCCGGACATTCAGTACTTC.

The chain is built from TRBV6-5 and TRBJ1-1; D uncertain. The CDR3 is 14 residues long. The V and J ends lost 1 base and 1 base respectively, with 7 bases between them. Germline loops: CDR1 MNHEY, CDR2 SVGAGI. DNA for the CDR3: TGTGCCAGCAGTTACTTGGTCAGGAACACTGAAGCTTTCTTT. As protein: CASSYLVRNTEAFF.

V usage is TRBV24-1 and J usage is TRBJ2-2; 7 nucleotides align to TRBD1. Germline values: CDR1 KGHDR, CDR2 SFDVKD. V dropped 9 bases and J dropped 6; count of bases not matched to a gene: 9. There are 14 residues in the CDR3. The CDR3 loop is CATPFGQAAGELFF. The CDR3, as DNA: TGTGCCACCCCTTTCGGACAGGCGGCCGGGGAGCTGTTTTTT.

The chain employs TRBV5-1 and TRBJ2-1; D unresolved. Trimming cost V 4 bases and J 5 bases, with 4 bases left between them. The CDR3 is made up of 11 amino acids. Germline CDR1 is SGHRS and CDR2 is YFSETQ. CDR3 nucleotides: TGCGCCAGCAGCCCCGACAATGAGCAGTTCTTC. Translated, it gives CASSPDNEQFF.

The chain uses TRBV5-1 and TRBJ1-2, with D tentatively TRBD1 (5 bases). This CDR3 contains 15 residues. V gave up 4 bases and J gave up 0 bases, with 13 bases separating them. CDR1 and CDR2 (germline): SGHRS, YFSETQ. The DNA for the CDR3 is TGCGCCAGCAGCCCTGGGGGGAATACTAACTATGGCTACACCTTC. This encodes CASSPGGNTNYGYTF.

This clone was recorded once. This rearrangement joins TRBV5-1 to TRBJ2-7, with 9 nucleotides matching TRBD2. The length of the CDR3 is 15 residues. Unmatched junction bases numbered 7, after V lost 1 base and J lost 5 bases. The V gene's germline CDR1 is SGHRS and CDR2 YFSETQ. CDR3 sequence: CASSLRLAGNNEQYF. The CDR3 DNA reads as TGCGCCAGCAGCTTGAGGCTAGCGGGAAATAACGAGCAGTACTTC.

Here the CDR3 reads CASSSGAGNTIYF. As DNA, the CDR3 is TGTGCCAGCAGCTCGGGGGCTGGAAACACCATATATTTT. This chain joins TRBV6-6 and TRBJ1-3; D possibly corresponds to TRBD1 (5 bases). V shed 6 bases and J shed 2 bases, with 8 bases lying between them. This CDR3 has 13 residues. CDR1 and CDR2 (germline): MNHNY, SVGAGI (reference sequence).

This rearrangement joins TRBV5-4 to TRBJ2-2; D perhaps matches TRBD2 (5 bases). The CDR3 length is 15 residues. V was cut by 0 bases and J by 4 bases, with 10 bases left in between. From germline, CDR1 is SGHNT and CDR2 YYREEE (reference sequence). The CDR3 DNA follows: TGTGCCAGCAGCTTGGTGATTGGGAGCACCGGGGAGCTGTTTTTT. This translates into CASSLVIGSTGELFF.

This clone was recorded once. V usage is TRBV19 and J usage is TRBJ1-2; D is perhaps TRBD1 (6 bases). Germline CDR1 reads LNHDA; CDR2 reads SQIVND (reference sequence). The CDR3 extends over 15 amino acids. Trimming took 5 bases from V and 8 from J, leaving 21 bases between them. The CDR3 nucleotides read TGTGCCAGTAGTGCCCCAGGGGTAGAGCGGTCGGGCTACACCTTC. It is translated as CASSAPGVERSGYTF.

In its sample, this clone was seen a few times. The chain links TRBV7-2 to TRBJ1-5, with D tentatively TRBD1 (6 bases). Germline assignment: CDR1 SGHTA and CDR2 FQGNSA. V was cut by 5 bases and J by 0 bases, with 8 bases left in between. The CDR3 is 14 amino acids. The CDR3 DNA is TGTGCCAGCAGCGAACAGGGTAGCAATCAGCCCCAGCATTTT. It is translated as CASSEQGSNQPQHF.

The V gene is TRBV5-1, the J gene TRBJ2-7; weak D call: TRBD2 (6 bases). V dropped 3 bases and J dropped 3 bases, with 13 bases sitting between them. Germline CDR1 is SGHRS and CDR2 is YFSETQ. The CDR3 has 14 amino acids. CDR3 coding DNA: TGCGCCAGCAGCTCGAATGGGGGGATCTACGAGCAGTACTTC. It yields the protein CASSSNGGIYEQYF.

The J gene is TRBJ1-2, the V gene TRBV19; 8 nucleotides line up with TRBD1. The germline gives CDR1 LNHDA, CDR2 SQIVND (reference sequence). This CDR3 region has 13 residues. J lost 8 bases, V lost 10 bases, and 12 bases had no gene match. As DNA, the CDR3 is TGTGCCACCCTAGGACAGGGTTTTTACGGCTACACCTTC. It yields the protein CATLGQGFYGYTF.

The chain uses TRBV2 and TRBJ2-1; 8 nucleotides line up with TRBD1. The CDR3 is 13 amino acids. Germline V CDR1 and CDR2: SNHLY, FYNNEI. V was pared by 6 bases and J by 8 bases, with 6 bases of the junction left unmatched. CDR3 protein: CASRTTGVHEQFF. CDR3 sequence (DNA): TGTGCCAGCAGGACGACAGGGGTACATGAGCAGTTCTTC. The entire variable domain, with the rest obtained from reference TRBV2 and TRBJ2-1, is as follows: EPEVTQTPSHQVTQMGQEVILRCVPISNHLYFYWYRQILGQKVEFLVSFYNNEISEKSEIFDDQFSVERPDGSNFTLKIRSTKLEDSAMYFCASRTTGVHEQFFGPGTRLTVL.

V and J are TRBV12-3 or TRBV12-4 and TRBJ2-5; D uncertain. Trimming took 3 bases from V and 5 from J, leaving 10 bases between them. The CDR3 is made up of 13 amino acids. In DNA, the CDR3 is TGTGCCAGCAGTTTGAGTCCGAAGGAGACCCAGTACTTC. Protein product: CASSLSPKETQYF.

The gene calls are TRBV27 and TRBJ1-5; D not certain. The length of the CDR3 is 13 residues. Germline V lookup: CDR1 MNHEY, CDR2 SMNVEV (reference sequence). Trimming stripped 1 base from V and 4 bases from J, with 5 bases between. CDR3 nucleotides: TGTGCCAGCAGTTTATTCCGTAATCAGCCCCAGCATTTT. It is translated as CASSLFRNQPQHF.

The chain joins TRBV18 to TRBJ2-3, with 8 bases fitting TRBD2. V dropped 4 bases and J dropped 5; count of bases not matched to a gene: 2. Germline loops: CDR1 KGHSH, CDR2 LQKENI. This CDR3 has 13 residues. The CDR3 coding sequence is TGTGCCAGCTCACAACGGGAGGGAGATACGCAGTATTTT. Translation: CASSQREGDTQYF.

This clone was counted once. This chain connects TRBV30 to TRBJ2-7; unclear D gene. The CDR3 has 11 residues. Trimming removed 7 bases at V and 1 base at J, with 8 bases between. Per the germline V gene, CDR1 is GTSNPN and CDR2 is SVGIG (reference sequence). In DNA, the CDR3 is TGTGCCTTCGAACGGTCCTACGAGCAGTACTTC. This encodes CAFERSYEQYF.

This clone was found a few times. The chain couples TRBV6-5 to TRBJ1-3, with no clear D. CDR3 size: 14 residues. Trimming left V 6 bases short and J 0 bases short, with 9 bases between. Germline values: CDR1 MNHEY, CDR2 SVGAGI. CDR3 region: CASRKLSSGNTIYF. DNA of the CDR3: TGTGCCAGCAGGAAACTAAGCTCTGGAAACACCATATATTTT.

The chain is built from TRBV6-1 and TRBJ1-5, with D perhaps TRBD1 (5 bases). This CDR3 has 15 residues. CDR1 and CDR2 (germline): MNHNS, SASEGT. Trimming cost V 0 bases and J 9 bases, with 15 bases left between them. This CDR3 reads CASSEAIGELLPQHF. CDR3 coding DNA: TGTGCCAGCAGTGAAGCGATAGGGGAATTGCTGCCCCAGCATTTT.

The chain employs TRBV27 and TRBJ2-1; 8 nucleotides align to TRBD2. CDR1 MNHEY and CDR2 SMNVEV come from the germline V gene (reference sequence). The CDR3 covers 15 residues. J lost 2 bases, V lost 8 bases, and 8 bases had no gene match. The CDR3 DNA is TGTGCCAGCTCCCCGGGGGGGGGCGCCTACAATGAGCAGTTCTTC. It is translated as CASSPGGGAYNEQFF.

The V gene is TRBV6-5, the J gene TRBJ1-3, with D maybe TRBD1 (5 bases). The V and J ends lost 0 bases and 0 bases respectively, with 6 bases between them. This CDR3 has 15 residues. Germline V gene data show CDR1 as MNHEY and CDR2 as SVGAGI. CDR3 sequence (DNA): TGTGCCAGCAGTTACTCGACAGTCTCTGGAAACACCATATATTTT. This encodes CASSYSTVSGNTIYF.

This chain uses TRBV9 with TRBJ1-6; possibly TRBD1 for D (5 bases). The CDR3 has 14 amino acids. The germline V and J ends were trimmed by 2 bases and 8 bases, with 11 bases remaining between them. From germline, CDR1 is SGDLS and CDR2 YYNGEE. The CDR3 nucleotides read TGTGCCAGCAGCGTTCAGGGATTCGATTCACCCCTCCACTTT. Amino acids: CASSVQGFDSPLHF.

The genes are TRBV7-9 and TRBJ2-2; D remains unclear. Germline CDR1 reads SEHNR; CDR2 reads FQNEAQ (reference sequence). Trimming shortened V by 2 bases and J by 6 bases, and 10 bases separated the two germline ends. The CDR3 runs to 14 residues. The CDR3, as DNA: TGTGCCAGCAGCTTACATTGGTCGGCCGGGGAGCTGTTTTTT. This gives the protein CASSLHWSAGELFF.